A single sample is the source of the 6 T cell receptor beta chains below, sequenced in a study of shared clonotypes between healthy human individuals. Produced via immunoSEQ multiplex PCR; TCRdb's table is partial and in-frame only. The sample gives 2 million to 3 million clones, over 85% of which show up once; approximately 0.35% is in the top ten. Sequenced sample: naive CD4+ T cells from PBMCs. The subset was: CD45RA+ positively selected. These receptor sequences come from a man in his late teens or twenties in good health. Some clones in this sample may be carry-over from other donors' samples.

The CDR3 DNA reads TGTGCCAGCAGCTTAGGGTGGCGGACCCGCCCTTCCTACGAGCAGTACTTC. Translation: CASSLGWRTRPSYEQYF. The chain employs TRBV11-2 and TRBJ2-7; D is undetermined. Germline CDR1 SGHAT, CDR2 FQNNGV. The CDR3 totals 17 residues. V lost 1 base and J lost 1, with 17 bases in between. Variable domain in full (rest from reference TRBV11-2 and TRBJ2-7): EAGVAQSPRYKIIEKRQSVAFWCNPISGHATLYWYQQILGQGPKLLIQFQNNGVVDDSQLPKDRFSAERLKGVDSTLKIQPAKLEDSAVYLCASSLGWRTRPSYEQYFGPGTRLTVT.

The rearrangement uses TRBV19 and TRBJ2-3; 7 bases agree with TRBD1. Germline CDR1 reads LNHDA; CDR2 reads SQIVND (reference sequence). J was trimmed by 0 bases and V by 10 bases; bases with no gene match: 10. The CDR3 totals 15 residues. The CDR3 loop is CATSGTEYSTDTQYF. CDR3 coding DNA: TGTGCCACCTCGGGGACAGAGTATAGCACAGATACGCAGTATTTT.

V usage is TRBV5-1 and J usage is TRBJ2-1; 8 nucleotides match TRBD2. This CDR3 is 14 amino acids long. The V gene's germline CDR1 is SGHRS and CDR2 YFSETQ. Trimming took 1 base from V and 10 from J; bases not matched to a gene: 7. CDR3 coding DNA: TGCGCCAGCAGCTTGACGGGAGGGTCCCTGGAGCAGTTCTTC. It specifies CASSLTGGSLEQFF.

The CDR3, as DNA: TGTGCCTGGAGGCAGGACAATACCGGGGAGCTGTTTTTT. It yields the protein CAWRQDNTGELFF. The rearrangement links TRBV30 to TRBJ2-2, with TRBD1 as a possible D gene (5 bases). Germline assignment: CDR1 GTSNPN and CDR2 SVGIG (reference sequence). The CDR3 covers 13 residues. The V gene lost 3 bases and the J gene lost 5 bases, with 10 bases spanning the gap.

V and J are TRBV25-1 and TRBJ1-4; D gene uncertain. Germline V CDR1 and CDR2: MGHDK, SYGVNS. Deletions cut 3 bases from V and 0 bases from J, with 14 bases between. The CDR3 covers 17 residues. The DNA for the CDR3 is TGTGCCAGCAGTGACTTCGGGCGGAGTGCAACTAATGAAAAACTGTTTTTT. Residues: CASSDFGRSATNEKLFF.

The chain joins TRBV9 to TRBJ1-4; D is possibly TRBD1 (5 bases). Trimming removed 2 bases from V and 3 bases from J, with 14 bases in between. CDR1 is SGDLS and CDR2 is YYNGEE in the germline V gene. This CDR3 contains 16 residues. CDR3 region: CASSVDSRGANEKLFF. In DNA form, the CDR3 reads TGTGCCAGCAGCGTTGATTCTAGGGGTGCTAATGAAAAACTGTTTTTT. Variable domain in full (rest from reference TRBV9 and TRBJ1-4): DSGVTQTPKHLITATGQRVTLRCSPRSGDLSVYWYQQSLDQGLQFLIQYYNGEERAKGNILERFSAQQFPDLHSELNLSSLELGDSALYFCASSVDSRGANEKLFFGSGTQLSVL.